Listed below are T cell receptor beta chains from one sample, sequenced in a study of OX40 agonist ivuxolimab in advanced cancers. Assay used: immunoSEQ multiplex PCR; TCRdb lists only in-frame clones, some missing. The sample lists over 15,000 clones; about two thirds were seen once. This sample comprised CD4+ or CD8+ T cells sorted from blood, obtained in a trial of the OX40 agonist ivuxolimab. All receptors derive from an adult with an advanced solid tumor such as melanoma, head and neck, liver or kidney cancer. Both conserved end residues are part of each CDR3. Fields, in order: J gene, D gene, V gene, clone size, CDR3 protein, CDR3 DNA. D genes are given only for firm matches. Size values are once, few and many counts, or a class for expanded clones, and some rows have none.

J: TRBJ2-7; D: -; V: TRBV28; size: -; CDR3: CASSQVGGSYEQYF; DNA: TGTGCCAGCAGTCAGGTAGGGGGATCCTACGAGCAGTACTTC
J: TRBJ2-6; D: -; V: TRBV28; size: few; CDR3: CASSPKYSGANVLTF; DNA: TGTGCCAGCAGTCCAAAGTACTCTGGGGCCAACGTCCTGACTTTC
J: TRBJ2-2; D: TRBD1; V: TRBV10-3; size: -; CDR3: CAILTGGNTGELFF; DNA: TGTGCCATCCTGACAGGGGGAAACACCGGGGAGCTGTTTTTT
J: TRBJ2-2; D: TRBD1; V: TRBV6-5; size: -; CDR3: CASSYPAGGGTGELFF; DNA: TGTGCCAGCAGTTACCCGGCAGGGGGCGGCACCGGGGAGCTGTTTTTT
J: TRBJ2-4; D: TRBD2; V: TRBV10-1; size: -; CDR3: CASSESSGRELAKNIQYF; DNA: TGCGCCAGCAGTGAGTCTAGCGGGAGGGAATTAGCCAAAAACATTCAGTACTTC
J: TRBJ2-7; D: TRBD2; V: TRBV7-2; size: -; CDR3: CASGLAGGPSYEQYF; DNA: TGTGCCAGCGGACTAGCGGGAGGGCCGTCCTACGAGCAGTACTTC
J: TRBJ2-4; D: -; V: TRBV30; size: -; CDR3: CAWRVEAKNIQYF; DNA: TGTGCCTGGAGGGTCGAGGCCAAAAACATTCAGTACTTC
J: TRBJ2-3; D: -; V: TRBV27; size: few; CDR3: CASSFPYEDTQYF; DNA: TGTGCCAGCAGTTTCCCCTATGAAGATACGCAGTATTTT
J: TRBJ1-2; D: -; V: TRBV28; size: few; CDR3: CASLPTGSYGYTF; DNA: TGTGCCAGCCTTCCGACCGGAAGCTATGGCTACACCTTC
J: TRBJ2-7; D: -; V: TRBV11-3; size: -; CDR3: CASSLGLSSYEQYF; DNA: TGTGCCAGCAGCTTAGGCTTGAGCTCCTACGAGCAGTACTTC
J: TRBJ2-1; D: -; V: TRBV5-1; size: few; CDR3: CASSTSPFYNEQFF; DNA: TGCGCCAGCAGCACTAGTCCTTTCTACAATGAGCAGTTCTTC
J: TRBJ1-2; D: -; V: TRBV6-1; size: -; CDR3: CASRDGWGNYGYTF; DNA: TGTGCCAGCAGAGATGGGTGGGGAAACTATGGCTACACCTTC
J: TRBJ1-2; D: -; V: TRBV4-3; size: -; CDR3: CASTPAEGNYGYTF; DNA: TGCGCCAGCACCCCGGCGGAGGGTAACTATGGCTACACCTTC
J: TRBJ2-6; D: -; V: TRBV27; size: -; CDR3: CASSLLGRPNSGANVLTF; DNA: TGTGCCAGCAGTCTCCTGGGAAGACCCAACTCTGGGGCCAACGTCCTGACTTTC
J: TRBJ2-1; D: -; V: TRBV5-6; size: -; CDR3: CASSYPPTGQGGYNEQFF; DNA: TGTGCCAGCAGCTATCCTCCTACGGGACAAGGAGGGTACAATGAGCAGTTCTTC